Listed below are T cell receptor beta chains from one sample, sequenced in a study of blood T cell repertoires in COVID-19. Measured with immunoSEQ multiplex PCR; TCRdb has only the in-frame clones, and not every one. The table has roughly 140,000 clones, around 88% seen once; the top ten hold about 28%. What was sequenced was peripheral blood. These receptors originate from a human donor in a cohort sampled during active COVID-19. CDR3s include the opening cysteine and the closing phenylalanine or tryptophan. The D gene is left open where the match is weak. Rows may omit the clone size; those that give it use once, few, many or a size class.

V	size	D	J	DNA	CDR3
TRBV5-4	-	TRBD1	TRBJ1-1	TGTGCCAGCAGAATCCCAGGGGGGACTGAAGCTTTCTTT	CASRIPGGTEAFF
TRBV4-1	-	TRBD1	TRBJ2-1	TGCGCCAGCAGCCAATGGGGGACAGGGGATGAGCAGTTCTTC	CASSQWGTGDEQFF
TRBV19	-	TRBD1	TRBJ2-7	TGTGCCAGTCGTCAGGGGACAGGGACAACCTACGAGCAGTACTTC	CASRQGTGTTYEQYF
TRBV7-9	-	TRBD2	TRBJ2-3	TGTGCCAGCAGCTTAGGACTAGCGGGGAGGGCAGATACGCAGTATTTT	CASSLGLAGRADTQYF
TRBV4-1	-	TRBD1	TRBJ1-1	TGCGCCAGCAGCCCTTTAGGACAGGGATTGAACACTGAAGCTTTCTTT	CASSPLGQGLNTEAFF
TRBV4-2	-	TRBD2	TRBJ2-1	TGTGCCAGCAGCCAAGATAGGTGGCGGGGGGAAAATGAGCAGTTCTTC	CASSQDRWRGENEQFF
TRBV6-5	few	-	TRBJ1-5	TGTGCCAGCAGCCCCGGGAGCAATCAGCCCCAGCATTTT	CASSPGSNQPQHF
TRBV7-2	-	-	TRBJ1-6	TGTGCCAGCAGGTACAGGGAATCTGATAATTCACCCCTCCACTTT	CASRYRESDNSPLHF
TRBV10-3	-	-	TRBJ1-3	TGTGCCATCAGTGAGGGAGTCTCTGGAAACACCATATATTTT	CAISEGVSGNTIYF
TRBV19	-	-	TRBJ2-1	TGTGCCAGTAGTCCCGTAAGGGGGAATGAGCAGTTCTTC	CASSPVRGNEQFF
TRBV3-1/TRBV3-2	-	-	TRBJ2-5	TGTGCCAGCAGCCAAGGAGGGACACCCCAAGAGACCCAGTACTTC	CASSQGGTPQETQYF
TRBV9	-	TRBD2	TRBJ2-3	TGTGCCAGCAGCCCCGGGCCTAGCGGGGGGGCCCGTACGCAGTATTTT	CASSPGPSGGARTQYF
TRBV25-1	-	TRBD1	TRBJ1-1	TGTGCCAGCAGTGATACAGGGGGCGGCACTGAAGCTTTCTTT	CASSDTGGGTEAFF
TRBV6-2/TRBV6-3	-	TRBD2	TRBJ2-5	TGTGCCAGCAGCCCCCCTCGTGGGGGGGGCCAAGAGACCCAGTACTTC	CASSPPRGGGQETQYF
TRBV5-1	-	-	TRBJ1-1	TGCGCCAGCAGCGCCGAAACCCTTCCCACACCGAACACTGAAGCTTTCTTT	CASSAETLPTPNTEAFF
TRBV5-4	-	-	TRBJ2-3	TGTGCCAGCAGCTTGGCCCCTTTAGCGGGCACAGATACGCAGTATTTT	CASSLAPLAGTDTQYF
TRBV27	-	-	TRBJ1-1	TGTGCCAGCAGTTTAGGCAGGGCCGGCACTGAAGCTTTCTTT	CASSLGRAGTEAFF
TRBV7-3	-	TRBD1	TRBJ2-1	TGTGCCAGCAGTTACATAGGGGGCGATAGGGGTGAGCAGTTCTTC	CASSYIGGDRGEQFF
TRBV25-1	-	TRBD1	TRBJ1-4	TGTGCCAGCAGTGAGGAGGGCAGGGGGTGGCAGAAACTGTTTTTT	CASSEEGRGWQKLFF
TRBV5-8	-	-	TRBJ1-2	TGTGCCAGCAGCTCAAGGGGTGCAGGGTTGATCTACACCTTC	CASSSRGAGLIYTF
TRBV5-6	-	-	TRBJ1-1	TGTGCCAGCAGCTCTGCTGCGGGCACTGAAGCTTTCTTT	CASSSAAGTEAFF
TRBV4-1	-	TRBD2	TRBJ2-1	TGCGCCAGCAGCCAAGAAATTCAGCGGGGGGACTCCTACAATGAGCAGTTCTTC	CASSQEIQRGDSYNEQFF
TRBV7-9	-	-	TRBJ2-7	TGTGCCGGCGAAACTCTCGAGGACGAGCAGTACTTC	CAGETLEDEQYF
TRBV2	-	-	TRBJ1-1	TGTGCCAGCAGGACAGGTCGGTGGGACACTGAAGCTTTCTTT	CASRTGRWDTEAFF
TRBV7-9	few	-	TRBJ2-7	TGTGCCAGCAGCTCACAGGTTTCCTACGAGCAGTACTTC	CASSSQVSYEQYF
TRBV6-2/TRBV6-3	-	TRBD2	TRBJ2-3	TGTGCCAGCAGTTACTCGTGGGGGAGGGAGCAAGATACGCAGTATTTT	CASSYSWGREQDTQYF
TRBV6-6	-	TRBD1	TRBJ2-5	TGTGCCAGCAGTGCAACAGGGGTAGCCCAAGAGACCCAGTACTTC	CASSATGVAQETQYF
TRBV7-8	-	-	TRBJ1-2	TGTGCCAGCAGCCCCAGTCCCAACTATGGCTACACCTTC	CASSPSPNYGYTF
TRBV9	-	-	TRBJ2-3	TGTGCCAGCAGCCCAGGCGGGGGCACAGATACGCAGTATTTT	CASSPGGGTDTQYF
TRBV6-1	-	TRBD1	TRBJ2-7	TGTGCCAGCAGTGATGCCCCGGACAGGGACCACGAGCAGTACTTC	CASSDAPDRDHEQYF
TRBV4-1	-	-	TRBJ1-2	TGCGCCAGCAGCCAAGGGTCGGGTGTTGGCTACACCTTC	CASSQGSGVGYTF
TRBV12-3/TRBV12-4	-	-	TRBJ1-4	TGTGCCAGCAGCCAGGGGACTAATGAAAAACTGTTTTTT	CASSQGTNEKLFF
TRBV6-6	-	TRBD2	TRBJ2-3	TGTGCCAGCAGTTACCAAGCGGGGGCGACGGGAGATACGCAGTATTTT	CASSYQAGATGDTQYF
TRBV11-2	-	-	TRBJ2-7	TGTGCCAGCAGCTTACACAACGAGCAGTACTTC	CASSLHNEQYF
TRBV10-3	-	TRBD1	TRBJ1-2	TGTGCCATCAGGGCCCAGGGGGCGCGCCGGGATGGCTACACCTTC	CAIRAQGARRDGYTF
TRBV4-2	-	-	TRBJ2-7	TGTGCCAGCAGCCAAGATCCAGGGGACCCCTACGAGCAGTACTTC	CASSQDPGDPYEQYF
TRBV6-1	-	-	TRBJ1-2	TGTGCCAGCAGTGACCTCCAACAGGGATATGGCTACACCTTC	CASSDLQQGYGYTF
TRBV27	-	-	TRBJ2-7	TGTGCCAGCAGTTTATCGCGGTCGAACGAGCAGTACTTC	CASSLSRSNEQYF
TRBV27	-	-	TRBJ1-2	TGTGCCAGCAGTTTATTAGGGGGTGAGAACCAATACACCTTC	CASSLLGGENQYTF
TRBV6-2/TRBV6-3	-	TRBD1	TRBJ1-2	TGTGCCAGCAGTGACTCCGGGACAGGGAGGAACTATGGCTACACCTTC	CASSDSGTGRNYGYTF
TRBV7-9	-	TRBD1	TRBJ2-2	TGTGCCAGCAGCTTAAGGGACAGGGGGTACAACACCGGGGAGCTGTTTTTT	CASSLRDRGYNTGELFF
TRBV5-4	-	TRBD1	TRBJ2-7	TGTGCCAGCAGCGGACAGGGCTACGAGCAGTACTTC	CASSGQGYEQYF
TRBV19	-	TRBD1	TRBJ2-7	TGTGCCAGTAGTATGCATGGGGACAGGGGCTACGAGCAGTACTTC	CASSMHGDRGYEQYF
TRBV30	-	TRBD1	TRBJ2-7	TGTGCCTGGCCCCCCTCCTCGGGACAGGGCACCTACGAGCAGTACTTC	CAWPPSSGQGTYEQYF
TRBV4-3	-	TRBD2	TRBJ2-7	TGCGCCAGCAGCCAAGATTGGGCGGGGGGAACCTACGAGCAGTACTTC	CASSQDWAGGTYEQYF
TRBV7-9	-	TRBD2	TRBJ2-3	TGTGCCAGCAACCCTAGCGGGGGGGCAGATACGCAGTATTTT	CASNPSGGADTQYF
TRBV6-1	-	TRBD1	TRBJ1-6	TGTGCCAGCAGTGAAAGTCCTGGGACAGGGAATTCACCCCTCCACTTT	CASSESPGTGNSPLHF
TRBV11-2	-	TRBD1	TRBJ2-7	TGTGCCAGCAGCTTCCCCTCAGGGGGCCGGGGCAAGTACGAGCAGTACTTC	CASSFPSGGRGKYEQYF
TRBV7-8	-	-	TRBJ1-1	TGTGCCAGCAGCCCCCGACAGACTGAAGCTTTCTTT	CASSPRQTEAFF
TRBV7-6	once	TRBD2	TRBJ2-7	TGTGCCAGCAGCCAGGGGACTAGCGGGGAGACCCGCTACGAGCAGTACTTC	CASSQGTSGETRYEQYF
TRBV3-1/TRBV3-2	-	-	TRBJ1-2	TGTGCCAGCAGCCCCGGGGAAGGCTATGGCTACACCTTC	CASSPGEGYGYTF
TRBV6-1	-	-	TRBJ1-2	TGTGCCAGCAGTGAACAGGGGAGAGACTATGGCTACACCTTC	CASSEQGRDYGYTF
TRBV4-2	few	TRBD2	TRBJ2-2	TGTGCCAGCAGCCGCGGACTAGCGGGGCAGAACACCGGGGAGCTGTTTTTT	CASSRGLAGQNTGELFF
TRBV5-4	-	-	TRBJ1-2	TGTGCCAGCAGCTTGGCGGACAGACTTAACTATGGCTACACCTTC	CASSLADRLNYGYTF